This T cell receptor (beta chain) is from a study of T cell responses to AZD1222 COVID-19 vaccine. Study observations and caveats: Baseline antibody screening turned up just six or seven seropositive AZD1222 recipients. Spike regions recognized by vaccine-associated CD4 TCRs spanned the protein, led by 160-218 and 743-854.

V was cut by 2 bases and J by 8 bases, with 15 bases left in between. Germline V CDR1 and CDR2: MNHEY, SVGAGI. The CDR3 has 14 amino acids. Note on this clone: Antigen unknown.

The repertoire was sequenced with immunoSEQ multiplex PCR; TCRdb's copy has only in-frame clones and lacks some. The sample lists approximately 270,000 clones; 90% to 95% were seen once. This receptor was obtained from an adult who received the AZD1222 COVID-19 vaccine. This chain uses TRBV6-5 with TRBJ1-2, with D perhaps TRBD1 (5 bases). The sequencing here drew on peripheral blood, taken 28 days after the second AZD1222 dose. In DNA, the CDR3 is TGTGCCAGCAGTTACCGGCAGGGTTCTCGGGGCTACACCTTC. This codes for CASSYRQGSRGYTF.